This section outlines one TCR beta chain sequence together with its context. The clone's antigen remains unknown. Base qualities were left out, and no much larger clone turns up one base away. CD8 naive samples were obtained by positive selection for CCR7 among CD45RO-negative cells, yielding a CD45RA+CCR7+ population from which TemRA cells were excluded. The donors were healthy, HIV-negative adults with no recently reported acute infections or vaccinations. Only Caucasian adults living in Nashville, Tennessee, USA were represented among the donors. Blood was collected by leukapheresis, and PBMCs were isolated by Ficoll-Histopaque density gradient centrifugation and then cryopreserved in liquid nitrogen vapor phase. Analytical flow cytometry was used to check the purity and quantity of every magnetically sorted T cell population. From each sorted fraction, genomic DNA was isolated and quantified by UV absorbance on a Nanodrop 2000c.

Using the deep immunoSEQ assay, multiplex PCR amplified TCR CDR3 regions from genomic DNA. Extracted genomic DNA from each cell subset was distributed evenly across all wells of several immunoSEQ 96-well plates, and each plate was treated as a replicate. For sorted subsets, around 200 ng genomic DNA, equal to about 30,000 T cell genomes, was loaded into each replicate PCR. Purified libraries were quantified with a Qubit 3.0 fluorometer, sized on a Bioanalyzer 2100, and re-quantified with the KAPA Library Quantification kit. A separate single-read 150-cycle Illumina NextSeq 550 flow cell was used to sequence each immunoSEQ 96-well plate. Concerning the study's data processing: Because the immunoSEQ output held only junctional sequences and lacked quality scores, the filtering could not match the filtering applied to full-length reads. Sequences were annotated with PyIR, a Python wrapper for IgBLAST v1.9, and V/J genes and CDR3 were assigned using IMGT germline references. Reads with weak V/J assignments (E-value above 1e-6), missing CDR3, stop codons, out-of-frame junctions, or ambiguous translated residues were removed. A V3J clonotype was defined by an identical inferred V gene, J gene, and CDR3 amino acid sequence. Percentage overlap between repertoires was computed as shared unique clonotypes divided by the size of the smaller repertoire. RTK rarefaction, the Chao1 estimator, and Recon v2.1 estimates of unobserved clonotypes were used to assess repertoire richness. Generation probabilities for all TCRbeta clonotypes obtained by the gDNA method from a few donors were computed using OLGA. TCRdb took this table from immuneACCESS and kept in-frame rearrangements with V and J called. Such tables lack part of the clones; where checked against another copy, unresolved V genes explain under half of the gap, and the rest is unexplained. Clonal size and the V and J genes are those of that table, whereas D and trimming came from the DNA. This sample is represented by about 2 million clones; less than 95% of them were singletons. About 1.1% of the sample comes from the top ten.

This entry belongs to a study of shared clonotypes between healthy human individuals (dated by TCRdb to 2020 to 2021). About the study as a whole: The cohort included three men and a couple of women between 18 and 49 years of age. For each donor, three plates each were used for CD4 naive and CD4 memory, two plates were used for CD8 naive, and one plate was used for CD8 memory. To estimate repertoire size and how much clonotype sharing occurs between individuals, the study deeply sequenced the blood TCR repertoires of a handful of healthy adults. Different laboratories and diverse techniques were used to prepare libraries and sequence TCR repertoires, to increase sequencing depth and limit assay-specific biases. Per donor, leukapheresis produced somewhere between about 0.9 and 9 billion PBMCs.

Inclusive of the bounding cysteine and phenylalanine, the CDR3 is 13 residues long. The kept DNA is CDR3 alone, 39 bases in frame from the first base. V is pared back by 6 bases and J by 3 bases, with 12 bases lying between the germline termini. CDR1 and CDR2, per the germline V gene, are MGHRA and YSYEKL. Study-wide conclusions, independent of this receptor: Sampling was limited to blood, and TCR repertoires in tissue likely differ from TCR repertoires in blood. Compared with non-shared clonotypes, the clonotypes found in all four sorted-subset donors had higher generation probabilities. Because the study included a small number of donors, the genetic and exposure-history diversity represented was limited. Pairwise subsampling led to the expectation that sequencing depth would affect the degree of clonotype sharing among donors. Roughly 5.2% of naive CD4, 3.5% of naive CD8, 2.3% of memory CD4, and more than 0.35% of memory CD8 clonotypes were shared across a few donors. Rarefaction of sorted-subset datasets indicated incomplete sequencing despite the large sequencing depth. Naive subsets generally had larger estimated clonotype richness than memory subsets did.

The chain uses TRBV4-1 and TRBJ2-7, with no D gene named confidently. Sequenced: naive CD8+ T cells sorted from blood. The cell subset or site label on this specimen signifies: CD45RA+CCR7+. This TCR was sampled from a man aged 18 to 30 in good health. The CDR3 amino acid sequence is: CASSSNAGYEQYF. The DNA sequence is as follows: TGCGCCAGCAGTTCCAACGCCGGCTACGAGCAGTACTTC.